This T cell receptor (beta chain) was identified in a study of PD-1 blockade in mismatch repair-deficient tumors. Sequenced by immunoSEQ multiplex PCR; TCRdb stores in-frame clones only, minus some. In the table there are some 100,000 clones, approximately 83% of which are singletons. V gave up 9 bases and J gave up 1 base, with 21 bases separating them. CDR3 length equals 16 residues. Germline V gene data show CDR1 as LNHDA and CDR2 as SQIVND (reference sequence). V usage is TRBV19 and J usage is TRBJ1-1; D is unclear. Sequenced here: peripheral blood, sampled about 36 weeks after starting pembrolizumab. This receptor was taken from an adult with mismatch repair-deficient cancer. The DNA for the CDR3 is TGTGCCAGCCTCCGTTCGATCGGATGGGGGAACACTGAAGCTTTCTTT. As protein: CASLRSIGWGNTEAFF.